This T cell receptor beta chain was recorded in a study of blood T cell repertoires in COVID-19. Sequencing was performed with immunoSEQ multiplex PCR; in TCRdb, only in-frame clones are kept and a portion is missing. The sample carries about 290,000 clones, roughly nine tenths recorded once. This CDR3 comprises 15 residues. V gave up 4 bases and J gave up 7 bases, with 16 bases separating them. Germline CDR1 is LGHDT and CDR2 is YNNKEL (reference sequence). The sequence came from a woman aged 40 to 49 who had recovered from COVID-19. The chain employs TRBV3-1 (or the pseudogene TRBV3-2) and TRBJ1-4; possible D gene TRBD1, 6 bases. The sequenced sample consisted of peripheral blood. CDR3 protein: CASSPSPQGGEKLFF. CDR3 coding DNA: TGTGCCAGCAGCCCTTCGCCACAGGGTGGTGAAAAACTGTTTTTT.